The clone carrying this TCR beta chain was observed a few times. Its specificity is unknown. The authors reverse transcribed all of the isolated RNA, so sequencing captured expressed TCRB transcripts. This table comes from immunoSEQ multiplex PCR, and its TCRdb copy is limited to in-frame clones, with some not included. Among 100,000 to 150,000 clones listed, roughly a sixth were seen once. The CDR3 has 16 residues. Germline V gene sequence: CDR1 SGHDT, CDR2 YYEEEE. Trimming at V came to 1 base and at J to 2 bases, leaving 7 bases not matched to a gene. This record belongs to a study of beta chain features in type 1 diabetes. Study outcomes and limitations: In the patient group, naive, central memory and Treg TCRB repertoires seemed more alike than in the healthy donor group. The question left open here concerned HLA type influencing TCRB rearrangement. TCRB CDR3 length was moderately but significantly reduced in all four CD4+ subsets of Type 1 diabetes patients.

The genes are TRBV5-6 and TRBJ2-3, with 7 bases matching TRBD2. The TCR sequence derives from a man between 18 and 29 years old with type 1 diabetes. Sequencing input: central memory CD4+ T cells from blood. In DNA, the CDR3 is TGTGCCAGCAGCTTGAGTACTAGCGCAGTCACAGATACGCAGTATTTT. It encodes CASSLSTSAVTDTQYF. The entire variable domain, with the rest obtained from reference TRBV5-6 and TRBJ2-3, is as follows: DAGVTQSPTHLIKTRGQQVTLRCSPKSGHDTVSWYQQALGQGPQFIFQYYEEEERQRGNFPDRFSGHQFPNYSSELNVNALLLGDSALYLCASSLSTSAVTDTQYFGPGTRLTVL.